The TCR beta chain described here comes from a study of cytomegalovirus exposure and HLA in healthy donors. In the PCR, 60 Vbeta and 13 Jbeta primers were used. TCRdb keeps only in-frame clones here, not all; method: immunoSEQ multiplex PCR. The sample lists under 170,000 clones, around 79% seen once, with about 3.7% in the top ten. With regard to this clone: What it binds is unknown.

Study-level results: Some TCR beta chains (more than 150 of them) were listed as cytomegalovirus-associated. Reports credit the classifier with highly specific, highly sensitive diagnosis of cytomegalovirus status. In a later analysis, TCR beta V- and J-gene trimming was associated with a missense DCLRE1C variant.

The CDR3 loop spans 17 amino acids. Germline-derived CDR1 and CDR2 are MRHNA and SNTAGT. V was pared by 3 bases and J by 0 bases, with 14 bases between. Input material: PBMCs. The rearrangement uses TRBV6-4 and TRBJ2-2; D remains unclear. The TCR comes from a human donor in good health. CDR3 residues: CASSESPDGANTGELFF. The DNA for the CDR3 is TGTGCCAGCAGTGAATCCCCTGATGGAGCGAACACCGGGGAGCTGTTTTTT.